Following are 16 T cell receptor beta chains from one sample sequenced in a study of T-cell reconstitution after alpha-beta-depleted transplantation in children. The authors prepared the TCRbeta library with unique molecular identifiers. A single record per CDR3 protein comes from TCRdb applying MiXCR to the PCR reads. The table lists some 260,000 distinct CDR3 sequences, under 30% of them singletons. Sequenced material: PBMCs, mostly from graft donor cells, taken 360 days after TCRalphabeta/CD19-depleted stem cell transplant. The source is a female patient aged 2 to 10 who had a stem cell transplant for congenital amegakaryocytic thrombocytopenia, so the T cells may come from the graft donor.

This clonotype appeared many times. This chain joins TRBV12-3 or TRBV12-4 and TRBJ1-5, with no clear D. This CDR3 has 13 residues. Trimming took off 6 bases at V and 9 bases at J, with 15 bases between the two ends. This CDR3 is CASSSSWVGPQHF. CDR3 DNA: TGTGCCAGCAGCTCATCCTGGGTCGGGCCCCAGCATTTT.

This clonotype appeared a few times. The chain has TRBV27 and TRBJ2-2; 14 bases align to TRBD2. The CDR3 has 18 residues. The J segment lost 3 bases and the V segment lost 5 bases, leaving 8 bases of the junction unmatched. CDR1 and CDR2 (germline): MNHEY, SMNVEV (reference sequence). In DNA, the CDR3 is TGTGCCAGCAGTGCCTGGGGACTAGCGGGAGCGTACACCGGGGAGCTGTTTTTT. Encoded protein: CASSAWGLAGAYTGELFF.

The chain couples TRBV6-2 or TRBV6-3 to TRBJ2-5, with no clear D. CDR3 length equals 12 residues. The germline CDR1 and CDR2 sequences are MNHEY and SVGEGT. Trimming stripped 2 bases from V and 2 bases from J, with 3 bases between. CDR3 in DNA: TGTGCCAGCAGTTACCATCAAGAGACCCAGTACTTC. Residues: CASSYHQETQYF.

This clonotype showed up many times. J is TRBJ2-7 and V is TRBV7-9, with 7 nucleotides matching TRBD1. Germline loops: CDR1 SEHNR, CDR2 FQNEAQ (reference sequence). This CDR3 comprises 12 residues. J lost 3 bases, V lost 6 bases, and 2 bases had no gene match. The CDR3 region has the DNA TGTGCCAGCAGTAGGACAGGCTACGAGCAGTACTTC. Amino acid sequence: CASSRTGYEQYF.

Many counts were recorded for this clonotype. The chain carries TRBV3-1 and TRBJ1-4, with no clear D. The V gene's germline CDR1 is LGHDT and CDR2 YNNKEL (reference sequence). The CDR3 spans 15 residues. The V gene lost 2 bases and the J gene lost 0 bases, with 7 bases spanning the gap. The CDR3 loop reads CASSQSASTNEKLFF. The CDR3, as DNA: TGTGCCAGCAGCCAATCGGCGTCAACTAATGAAAAACTGTTTTTT.

This rearrangement joins TRBV5-8 to TRBJ2-3; D is unresolved. Germline V lookup: CDR1 SGHTS, CDR2 YDEGEE. The length of the CDR3 is 15 residues. V gave up 6 bases and J gave up 1 base, with 15 bases separating them. CDR3 in amino acids: CASTGLVFGTDTQYF. As DNA, the CDR3 is TGTGCCAGCACAGGCCTGGTCTTTGGCACAGATACGCAGTATTTT.

The gene calls are TRBV30 and TRBJ2-5; D call uncertain. Germline V gene data show CDR1 as GTSNPN and CDR2 as SVGIG (reference sequence). The CDR3 is 15 residues long. V was cut by 0 bases and J by 4 bases, with 15 bases left in between. CDR3 amino acids: CAWSVLGGFIETQYF. CDR3 bases: TGTGCCTGGAGTGTACTGGGTGGATTTATAGAGACCCAGTACTTC.

The chain joins TRBV4-3 to TRBJ1-1, with D maybe TRBD1 (5 bases). This CDR3 is 15 amino acids long. The germline V and J ends were trimmed by 0 bases and 0 bases, with 8 bases remaining between them. CDR1 is LGHNA, CDR2 YSLEER, per germline. The CDR3 DNA follows: TGCGCCAGCAGCCAAGATCAGGGAATGAACACTGAAGCTTTCTTT. Translating it yields CASSQDQGMNTEAFF.

The rearrangement joins TRBV4-1 to TRBJ1-4, with no clear D. CDR1 MGHRA and CDR2 YSYEKL come from the germline V gene. V lost 3 bases and J lost 5, with 10 bases in between. This CDR3 comprises 14 residues. This chain's CDR3 is CASSQVGKNEKLFF. DNA of the CDR3: TGCGCCAGCAGCCAGGTAGGGAAGAATGAAAAACTGTTTTTT.

V is TRBV28 and J is TRBJ2-7; D is unclear. V was clipped by 8 bases and J by 2 bases, with 10 bases between them. Germline loops: CDR1 MDHEN, CDR2 SYDVKM. This CDR3 region has 12 residues. CDR3 protein: CASSLSTYEQYF. Here the CDR3 DNA reads TGTGCCAGCTCGCTAAGTACCTACGAGCAGTACTTC.

Only a few counts were recorded for this clonotype. The chain is built from TRBV5-1 and TRBJ1-1; no clear D. Germline CDR1 reads SGHRS; CDR2 reads YFSETQ. The CDR3 covers 16 residues. Deletions cut 2 bases from V and 1 base from J, with 15 bases between. The CDR3 region is CASSFGKIQPNTEAFF. The CDR3 bases are TGCGCCAGCAGCTTCGGGAAAATACAACCGAACACTGAAGCTTTCTTT. The complete variable domain, with remaining parts taken from reference TRBV5-1 and TRBJ1-1, reads KAGVTQTPRYLIKTRGQQVTLSCSPISGHRSVSWYQQTPGQGLQFLFEYFSETQRNKGNFPGRFSGRQFSNSRSEMNVSTLELGDSALYLCASSFGKIQPNTEAFFGQGTRLTVV.

This sequence joins TRBV29-1 and TRBJ1-1, with D tentatively TRBD1 (6 bases). Trimming took off 6 bases at V and 1 base at J, with 15 bases between the two ends. CDR1 is SQVTM, CDR2 ANQGSEA, per germline. The CDR3 totals 14 residues. CDR3 residues: CSVGAGDPNTEAFF. In nucleotides, the CDR3 is TGCAGCGTGGGGGCAGGGGACCCGAACACTGAAGCTTTCTTT.

This clonotype turned up a few times. This chain uses TRBV6-5 with TRBJ1-5; 7 bases match TRBD1. J was trimmed by 7 bases and V by 0 bases; bases with no gene match: 6. This CDR3 has 15 amino acids. Germline V CDR1 and CDR2: MNHEY, SVGAGI. This chain's CDR3 is CASSYSIDRAQPQHF. The CDR3 bases are TGTGCCAGCAGTTACTCGATCGACAGGGCCCAGCCCCAGCATTTT.

This clonotype was seen a single time. At one boundary the junction diverges from the germline segment, which might be a read error. This chain joins TRBV5-1 and TRBJ2-7, with D uncertain. The CDR3 is 17 residues long. Germline assignment: CDR1 SGHRS and CDR2 YFSETQ. The CDR3, as DNA: TGCGCCAGCGGCTTGGCCCGTTCCGCTGAATGGGCCTACGAGCAGTACTTC. This sequence encodes CASGLARSAEWAYEQYF.

The chain links TRBV7-2 to TRBJ1-2; 10 bases line up with TRBD1. The germline V gene has CDR1 SGHTA and CDR2 FQGNSA. The CDR3 has 16 amino acids. After removal of 2 bases from V and 3 bases from J, the junction contained 6 bases not matched to a gene. CDR3 DNA: TGTGCCAGCAGCTTACGGGGGGACAGGGGTCACTATGGCTACACCTTC. It yields the protein CASSLRGDRGHYGYTF.

In its sample, this clonotype was seen a few times. This chain links TRBV6-1 with TRBJ2-5; D is uncertain. Trimming removed 3 bases at V and 5 bases at J, with 19 bases between. The CDR3 length is 16 residues. Germline CDR1 MNHNS, CDR2 SASEGT. CDR3 sequence reads: CASSDLQATAAETQYF. For the CDR3, the DNA is TGTGCCAGCAGTGACCTCCAGGCCACTGCGGCGGAGACCCAGTACTTC.